The clone carrying this T cell receptor (beta chain) appeared a few times. Its antigen is unidentified. The data derive from a study of identical twins. Study-wide results and caveats: Memory repertoires lacked the insertion deficit that abundant cord blood beta clonotypes showed.

Trimming cost V 7 bases and J 11 bases, with 17 bases left between them. Germline V gene sequence: CDR1 MDHEN, CDR2 SYDVKM. The CDR3 runs to 13 residues. TCRdb ran MiXCR on the 5' RACE reads and lists one entry per CDR3 protein. The repertoire includes a few hundred thousand distinct CDR3 sequences, roughly 18% of them detected once, and roughly 12% sits in the top ten. This receptor was taken from a man between 45 and 60 years old in good health. Sequencing was done on a sample of naive T cells sorted from blood. This chain connects TRBV28 to TRBJ1-4; D possibly corresponds to TRBD1 (5 bases). CDR3 loop: CASTLVRGGKLFF. The CDR3 DNA reads TGTGCCAGCACTCTAGTGAGGGGCGGGAAACTGTTTTTT.